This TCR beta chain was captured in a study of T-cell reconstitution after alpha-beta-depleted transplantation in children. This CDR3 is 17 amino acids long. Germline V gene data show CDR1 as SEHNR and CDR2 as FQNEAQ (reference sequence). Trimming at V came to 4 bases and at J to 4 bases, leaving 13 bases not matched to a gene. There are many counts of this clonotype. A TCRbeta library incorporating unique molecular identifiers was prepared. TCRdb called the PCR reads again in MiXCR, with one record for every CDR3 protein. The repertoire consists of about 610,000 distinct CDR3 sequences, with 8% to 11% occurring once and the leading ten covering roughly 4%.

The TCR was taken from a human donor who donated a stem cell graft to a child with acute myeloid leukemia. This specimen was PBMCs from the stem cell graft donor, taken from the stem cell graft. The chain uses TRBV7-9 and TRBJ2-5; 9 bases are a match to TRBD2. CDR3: CASSSTLSGRTRETQYF. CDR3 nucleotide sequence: TGTGCCAGCAGCTCGACACTTAGCGGGAGAACGCGAGAGACCCAGTACTTC.